A single sample is the source of the 10 T cell receptor beta chains below, sequenced in a study of blood T cell repertoires in COVID-19. The assay was immunoSEQ multiplex PCR, and TCRdb's table has in-frame clones only and misses some. The profile shows approximately 150,000 clones, 87% of them singletons. Sequencing was performed on PBMCs or T cells enriched from blood (not recorded which). These receptors all come from a man aged 55 to 70 who had recovered from COVID-19.

This chain connects TRBV29-1 to TRBJ2-1; weak D call: TRBD2 (6 bases). This CDR3 has 11 residues. The V end lost 6 bases, the J end lost 10 bases, and 13 bases lay between the germline ends. The germline gives CDR1 SQVTM, CDR2 ANQGSEA. The CDR3 DNA follows: TGCAGCGTCTTACTAGCAGCCGAGCAGTTCTTC. Protein sequence: CSVLLAAEQFF.

The chain links TRBV10-3 to TRBJ1-2; tentatively, D is TRBD1 (5 bases). The V end was cut by 10 bases, the J end by 4 bases, with 16 bases between. This CDR3 has 13 residues. CDR1 and CDR2 (germline): ENHRY, SYGVKD. The CDR3 sequence is CATWGGTLYGYTF. Here the CDR3 DNA reads TGTGCCACGTGGGGCGGGACCCTCTATGGCTACACCTTC.

This chain uses TRBV27 with TRBJ2-7, with unresolved D. V was shortened by 3 bases and J by 0 bases, with 9 bases between the two germline ends. The CDR3 sequence is 14 residues long. The germline V gene has CDR1 MNHEY and CDR2 SMNVEV (reference sequence). The CDR3 coding sequence is TGTGCCAGCAGTTTTTCCCGGAGCTCCTACGAGCAGTACTTC. Translated: CASSFSRSSYEQYF.

The J gene is TRBJ1-6, the V gene TRBV7-9, with D uncertain. V was clipped by 7 bases and J by 9 bases, with 10 bases between them. This CDR3 spans 12 amino acids. Germline V gene lookup returns CDR1 SEHNR and CDR2 FQNEAQ (reference sequence). Here the CDR3 DNA reads TGTGCCAGCACCCAATCCCCTTCACCCCTCCACTTT. Protein: CASTQSPSPLHF.

The gene calls are TRBV20-1 and TRBJ1-2; D is unclear. This CDR3 region has 11 residues. Germline-derived CDR1 and CDR2 are DFQATT and SNEGSKA (reference sequence). V was shortened by 1 base and J by 8 bases, with 8 bases between the two germline ends. As DNA, the CDR3 is TGCAGTGCTAGAGGGAACAGCGGCTACACCTTC. This sequence encodes CSARGNSGYTF.

The chain is built from TRBV27 and TRBJ1-4; D is undetermined. Germline V gene sequence: CDR1 MNHEY, CDR2 SMNVEV (reference sequence). Trimming cost V 5 bases and J 7 bases, with 11 bases left between them. The CDR3 is 13 residues long. This chain's CDR3 is CASSPHPFEKLFF. CDR3 DNA: TGTGCCAGCAGTCCACATCCTTTTGAAAAACTGTTTTTT.

This sequence joins TRBV28 and TRBJ2-7; a weak D match, TRBD1 (5 bases). V shed 5 bases and J shed 0 bases, with 11 bases lying between them. The CDR3 has 14 residues. Germline-derived CDR1 and CDR2 are MDHEN and SYDVKM. This chain's CDR3 is CASSPKGNSYEQYF. CDR3 DNA: TGTGCCAGCAGTCCCAAGGGGAACTCCTACGAGCAGTACTTC.

The genes are TRBV5-1 and TRBJ1-5; D is possibly TRBD1 (5 bases). Germline V gene data show CDR1 as SGHRS and CDR2 as YFSETQ. The CDR3 totals 15 residues. The V end was cut by 0 bases, the J end by 6 bases, with 13 bases between. The CDR3 DNA is TGCGCCAGCAGCTTGGCCGGAGGGGTAGGTCAGCCCCAGCATTTT. Its translation: CASSLAGGVGQPQHF.

The chain combines TRBV30 with TRBJ1-1; 7 nucleotides align to TRBD1. The CDR3 sequence is 12 residues long. V lost 4 bases and J lost 4; bases outside the gene matches: 3. Germline V lookup: CDR1 GTSNPN, CDR2 SVGIG (reference sequence). The CDR3 region is CAWTSGGTEAFF. CDR3 DNA: TGTGCCTGGACCTCAGGGGGCACTGAAGCTTTCTTT.

The rearrangement links TRBV10-2 to TRBJ1-1, with D maybe TRBD1 (6 bases). Germline lookup yields CDR1 WSHSY and CDR2 SAAADI. Trimming pared 3 bases from V and 0 bases from J, leaving 14 bases between. This CDR3 has 16 residues. The CDR3: CASSEGRGRVNTEAFF. The CDR3 region has the DNA TGCGCCAGCAGTGAAGGGCGGGGGCGGGTGAACACTGAAGCTTTCTTT.